This TCR beta chain comes out of a study of blood T cells in healthy people across ages. The CDR3 has 17 residues. Germline V CDR1 and CDR2: SGHTA, FQGNSA. V gave up 4 bases and J gave up 1 base, with 19 bases separating them. Study-wide points: No conclusive comparison of naive versus antigen-experienced cells was possible with unsorted PBMCs.

Points on this clonotype: Its antigen is unidentified.

Then a second PCR, running roughly 7 to 11 cycles, was carried out with a sample-barcoded 5' primer and a J-beta primer mix. TCRdb processed the 5' RACE reads anew with MiXCR; each CDR3 protein has one entry. The sample lists roughly 1.9 million distinct CDR3 sequences, 39% occurring once. This chain uses TRBV7-2 with TRBJ1-1; D is unclear. Input material: blood. This TCR came from a human donor in good health. The CDR3 loop is CASSSHNRRKPNTEAFF. The CDR3 DNA is TGTGCCAGCAGCTCCCACAACCGACGGAAACCGAACACTGAAGCTTTCTTT.